The 12 T cell receptor beta chains below were found in one sample sequenced in a study of human thymus T cells. TCRdb keeps only in-frame clones here, not all; method: immunoSEQ multiplex PCR. The table lists some 50,000 clones, 95% of them singletons. The sequenced sample consisted of blood. These receptors came from a girl under three years old with a congenital heart defect but otherwise immunologically healthy.

In its sample, this clone was seen once. The rearrangement links TRBV5-1 to TRBJ2-1; D ambiguous. The germline V gene has CDR1 SGHRS and CDR2 YFSETQ. CDR3 length equals 16 residues. Trimming shortened V by 4 bases and J by 4 bases, and 18 bases separated the two germline ends. The CDR3 region is CASSLLGEVWYNEQFF. The CDR3 region has the DNA TGCGCCAGCAGCCTTCTCGGCGAGGTCTGGTACAATGAGCAGTTCTTC.

The J gene is TRBJ2-7, the V gene TRBV18, with no clear D. This CDR3 has 14 residues. V was clipped by 1 base and J by 2 bases, with 9 bases between them. CDR1 KGHSH and CDR2 LQKENI come from the germline V gene. The CDR3 is CASSPLRPPYEQYF. The DNA of the CDR3 is TGTGCCAGCTCACCACTCCGGCCGCCCTACGAGCAGTACTTC.

The rearrangement joins TRBV5-1 to TRBJ1-5; D ambiguous. The CDR3 runs 18 residues. With 0 bases removed from V and 0 bases from J, the gap between germline ends came to 16 bases. CDR1 and CDR2 from the germline V gene are SGHRS and YFSETQ. CDR3 DNA: TGCGCCAGCAGCTTGGAGCCCCTGCCCCCATATAGCAATCAGCCCCAGCATTTT. Its translation: CASSLEPLPPYSNQPQHF.

The J gene is TRBJ2-5, the V gene TRBV6-1, with a weak D call TRBD1 (5 bases). The CDR3 totals 15 residues. Trimming stripped 4 bases from V and 5 bases from J, with 17 bases between. Germline-derived CDR1 and CDR2 are MNHNS and SASEGT. Here the CDR3 DNA reads TGTGCCAGCAGTGTCCAGGGTACTTTGAGGGAGACCCAGTACTTC. As protein: CASSVQGTLRETQYF.

The chain employs TRBV6-6 and TRBJ2-7; 9 nucleotides line up with TRBD1. V dropped 6 bases and J dropped 3; count of bases not matched to a gene: 3. The V gene's germline CDR1 is MNHNY and CDR2 SVGAGI (reference sequence). There are 13 residues in the CDR3. The CDR3 spells CASSRDRDYEQYF. CDR3 nucleotide sequence: TGTGCCAGCAGCCGGGACAGGGACTACGAGCAGTACTTC.

The chain has TRBV29-1 and TRBJ2-1; TRBD1 might be the D (5 bases). V was cut by 6 bases and J by 0 bases, with 9 bases left in between. Germline loops: CDR1 SQVTM, CDR2 ANQGSEA. CDR3 size: 13 residues. The CDR3 region is CSVGLSSYNEQFF. CDR3 nucleotide sequence: TGCAGCGTGGGGCTAAGCTCCTACAATGAGCAGTTCTTC.

The V call is TRBV5-1, the J call TRBJ2-2; TRBD1 might be the D (6 bases). V lost 4 bases and J lost 8, with 12 bases in between. From germline, CDR1 is SGHRS and CDR2 YFSETQ. The CDR3 sequence is 13 residues long. The CDR3 DNA reads as TGCGCCAGCAGCCCTCTGGGGGCTGGGGAGCTGTTTTTT. This encodes CASSPLGAGELFF. Together with reference TRBV5-1 and TRBJ2-2, the CDR3 gives the full variable domain: KAGVTQTPRYLIKTRGQQVTLSCSPISGHRSVSWYQQTPGQGLQFLFEYFSETQRNKGNFPGRFSGRQFSNSRSEMNVSTLELGDSALYLCASSPLGAGELFFGEGSRLTVL.

This clone was observed once. In DNA, the CDR3 is TGTGCCAGCAGCCCCCCCTCAGGGGAAGAGGCTGGAAACACCATATATTTT. It specifies CASSPPSGEEAGNTIYF. The rearrangement uses TRBV7-9 and TRBJ1-3; a possible D gene is TRBD1 (6 bases). Trimming removed 5 bases at V and 2 bases at J, with 19 bases between. CDR3 length: 17 amino acids. In germline, CDR1 is SEHNR, CDR2 FQNEAQ (reference sequence).

This chain joins TRBV7-6 and TRBJ2-1, with 7 bases lining up with TRBD2. The trim removed 1 base at V and 7 bases at J, leaving 16 bases unmatched. CDR3 length equals 18 residues. Germline V gene data show CDR1 as SGHVS and CDR2 as FNYEAQ. Written as DNA, the CDR3 is TGTGCCAGCAGCTTAGTTCCCCCTAGCGGAGCCCCTCTGAATGAGCAGTTCTTC. Its translation is CASSLVPPSGAPLNEQFF.

J is TRBJ2-1 and V is TRBV7-8; no clear D. CDR3 length equals 16 residues. V was pared by 5 bases and J by 1 base, with 15 bases between. Germline assignment: CDR1 SGHVS and CDR2 FQNEAQ. The CDR3 loop is CASSVGYRQSYNEQFF. The CDR3 DNA follows: TGTGCCAGCAGCGTCGGGTACCGTCAGTCCTACAATGAGCAGTTCTTC.

The rearrangement uses TRBV7-9 and TRBJ1-1; 8 nucleotides match TRBD1. This CDR3 has 14 residues. The germline CDR1 and CDR2 sequences are SEHNR and FQNEAQ (reference sequence). The V gene end was trimmed by 5 bases and the J gene end by 2 bases; junction bases not matched to a gene: 4. The CDR3 region is CASSRGQGNTEAFF. The CDR3 DNA sequence: TGTGCCAGCAGCCGCGGACAGGGAAACACTGAAGCTTTCTTT.

This chain connects TRBV30 to TRBJ2-7; tentatively, D is TRBD1 or TRBD2 (5 bases each). CDR3 length: 14 residues. V was pared by 4 bases and J by 1 base, with 14 bases between. CDR1 and CDR2 (germline): GTSNPN, SVGIG (reference sequence). The DNA for the CDR3 is TGTGCCTGGACCCGATGGGGGAGATCCTACGAGCAGTACTTC. Residues: CAWTRWGRSYEQYF.